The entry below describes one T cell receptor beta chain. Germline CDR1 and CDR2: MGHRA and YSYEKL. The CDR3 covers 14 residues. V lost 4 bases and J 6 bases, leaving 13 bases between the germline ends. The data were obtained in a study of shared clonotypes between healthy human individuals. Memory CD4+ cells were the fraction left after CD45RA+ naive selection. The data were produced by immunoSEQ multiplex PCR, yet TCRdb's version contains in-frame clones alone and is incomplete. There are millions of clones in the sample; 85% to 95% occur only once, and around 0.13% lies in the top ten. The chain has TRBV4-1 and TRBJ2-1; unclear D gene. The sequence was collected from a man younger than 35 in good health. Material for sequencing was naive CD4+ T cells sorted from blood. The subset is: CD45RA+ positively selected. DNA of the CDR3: TGCGCCAGCAGCCCGATTCATAGAAGCAATGAGCAGTTCTTC. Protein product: CASSPIHRSNEQFF.